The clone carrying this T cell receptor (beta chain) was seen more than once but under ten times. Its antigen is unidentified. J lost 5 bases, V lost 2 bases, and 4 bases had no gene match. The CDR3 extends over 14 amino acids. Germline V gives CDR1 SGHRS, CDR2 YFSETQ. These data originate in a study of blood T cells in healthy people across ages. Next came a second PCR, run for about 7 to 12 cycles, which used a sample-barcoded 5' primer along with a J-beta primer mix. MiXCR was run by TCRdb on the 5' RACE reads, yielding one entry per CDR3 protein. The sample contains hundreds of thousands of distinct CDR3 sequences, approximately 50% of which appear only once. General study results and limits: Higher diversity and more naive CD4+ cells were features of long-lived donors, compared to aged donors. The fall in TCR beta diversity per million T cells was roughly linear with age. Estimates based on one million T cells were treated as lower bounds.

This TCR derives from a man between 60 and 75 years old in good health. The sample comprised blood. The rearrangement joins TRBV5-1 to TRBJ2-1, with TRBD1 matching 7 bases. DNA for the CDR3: TGCGCCAGCAGCTTTGGGACAGTCAACAATGAGCAGTTCTTC. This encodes CASSFGTVNNEQFF.